This T cell receptor (beta chain) was recovered during a study of blood T cell repertoires in COVID-19. At the level of the study: From T cells, B-cell-depleted T cells, or PBMCs came the material, which was cDNA or gDNA.

Germline CDR1 and CDR2: LNHNV and YYDKDF (reference sequence). The length of the CDR3 is 17 residues. Trimming pared 0 bases from V and 3 bases from J, leaving 12 bases between. Method: immunoSEQ multiplex PCR; TCRdb's copy keeps in-frame clones and lacks some. The repertoire holds more than 250,000 clones, with about 91% as singletons. The source material was peripheral blood. This chain links TRBV15 with TRBJ1-6, with D tentatively TRBD1 (5 bases). The source of this sequence is a woman aged 25 to 39 with COVID-19, enrolled during active disease. The CDR3 nucleotides are TGTGCCACCAGCAGAGATCGGGCGGGACTCTATAATTCACCCCTCCACTTT. Translation gives CATSRDRAGLYNSPLHF.